The clone carrying this T cell receptor beta chain occurred a few times. What it recognizes is unknown. Germline V gene data show CDR1 as SEHNR and CDR2 as FQNEAQ (reference sequence). There are 15 residues in the CDR3. Trimming stripped 2 bases from V and 3 bases from J, with 11 bases between. The data originate from a study of identical twins. A universal primer site arose from template switching, and cDNA bore unique molecular identifiers. MiXCR was run by TCRdb on the 5' RACE reads, yielding one entry per CDR3 protein. The sample holds 280,000 or so distinct CDR3 sequences; about 8.1% are singletons and the top ten take approximately 2.1%. Overall study results and limits: Partly confounded zero-insertion analyses could result from invariant MAIT and iNKT cells. Modeled out-of-frame TCR alpha sharing in monozygotic twins fell below observed levels.

The same specimen was also included in a second study, on yellow fever vaccine responses in identical twins.

The chain carries TRBV7-9 and TRBJ2-4; tentative D call: TRBD2 (6 bases). This TCR was recovered from a woman aged 18 to 35 in good health. Sequencing was carried out using memory (CD45RO+) T cells sorted from blood. In nucleotides, the CDR3 is TGTGCCAGCAGCTTAAGGCGGGAAGGCAAAAACATTCAGTACTTC. Translated: CASSLRREGKNIQYF.